These 29 T cell receptor beta chains were all obtained from the same sample, sequenced in a study of cytomegalovirus exposure and HLA in healthy donors. The repertoire was sequenced with immunoSEQ multiplex PCR; TCRdb's copy has only in-frame clones and lacks some. This sample has about 280,000 clones, with 86% found just once. Material: PBMCs. The source of these receptors is a woman younger than 35 in good health and CMV-seronegative.

V is TRBV18 and J is TRBJ2-5; a weak D match, TRBD2 (6 bases). Germline CDR1 is KGHSH and CDR2 is LQKENI. The CDR3 covers 14 residues. Trimming removed 6 bases from V and 2 bases from J, with 13 bases in between. The CDR3 DNA reads as TGTGCCAGCTCCCCGGCGGGGCGGCAAGAGACCCAGTACTTC. Amino acid sequence: CASSPAGRQETQYF.

The V gene is TRBV4-3, the J gene TRBJ1-5; perhaps TRBD1 as D (5 bases). This CDR3 is 15 amino acids long. Germline loops: CDR1 LGHNA, CDR2 YSLEER. The V end was cut by 1 base, the J end by 6 bases, with 13 bases between. This CDR3 reads CASSQASGLGQPQHF. For the CDR3, the DNA is TGCGCCAGCAGCCAAGCATCAGGGTTGGGTCAGCCCCAGCATTTT.

The chain combines TRBV5-4 with TRBJ2-7; 9 bases are shared with TRBD1. Trimming at V came to 1 base and at J to 7 bases, leaving 9 bases not matched to a gene. Looked up from germline, CDR1 is SGHNT and CDR2 is YYREEE (reference sequence). The CDR3 runs 15 residues. For the CDR3, the DNA is TGTGCCAGCAGCTTGACTAGGACAGGGGTTCGGGAGCAGTACTTC. It yields the protein CASSLTRTGVREQYF.

V and J are TRBV6-6 and TRBJ2-7; D perhaps matches TRBD1 (5 bases). The germline V and J ends were trimmed by 7 bases and 4 bases, with 11 bases remaining between them. The germline CDR1 and CDR2 sequences are MNHNY and SVGAGI (reference sequence). The CDR3 spans 12 residues. CDR3 protein: CASNLDSYEQYF. DNA for the CDR3: TGTGCCAGCAATCTAGACAGTTACGAGCAGTACTTC.

This clone showed up just once. V is TRBV6-5 and J is TRBJ2-5, with 9 bases matching TRBD1. V gave up 4 bases and J gave up 5 bases; unmatched junction bases: 11. The CDR3 is made up of 16 amino acids. Looked up from germline, CDR1 is MNHEY and CDR2 is SVGAGI. The CDR3 region has the DNA TGTGCCAGCAGTTTTAAACAGGGGGCGCTGGGGGAGACCCAGTACTTC. Translation gives CASSFKQGALGETQYF.

The gene calls are TRBV7-2 and TRBJ1-5, with a weak D call TRBD1 (5 bases). V was cut by 5 bases and J by 2 bases, with 13 bases left in between. Per the germline V gene, CDR1 is SGHTA and CDR2 is FQGNSA. The CDR3 spans 15 residues. The CDR3 is CASSRQKGGNQPQHF. CDR3 in DNA: TGTGCCAGCAGCAGGCAGAAAGGGGGCAATCAGCCCCAGCATTTT.

The chain carries TRBV13 and TRBJ2-7, with D unresolved. In germline, CDR1 is PRHDT, CDR2 FYEKMQ (reference sequence). V was shortened by 1 base and J by 0 bases, with 7 bases between the two germline ends. The CDR3 extends over 14 amino acids. The DNA of the CDR3 is TGTGCCAGCAGCTTAGTTCTGAGCTCCTACGAGCAGTACTTC. Translating gives CASSLVLSSYEQYF.

J is TRBJ2-7 and V is TRBV11-2; the match to TRBD2 covers 8 bases. Germline assignment: CDR1 SGHAT and CDR2 FQNNGV. V was clipped by 5 bases and J by 3 bases; unmatched bases: 18. CDR3 length: 18 residues. The CDR3 region is CASSLEAGDFQIDYEQYF. The CDR3 DNA sequence: TGTGCCAGCAGCCTCGAAGCGGGAGACTTCCAAATTGACTACGAGCAGTACTTC. The full variable domain, with the rest looked up from reference TRBV11-2 and TRBJ2-7, is EAGVAQSPRYKIIEKRQSVAFWCNPISGHATLYWYQQILGQGPKLLIQFQNNGVVDDSQLPKDRFSAERLKGVDSTLKIQPAKLEDSAVYLCASSLEAGDFQIDYEQYFGPGTRLTVT.

The chain combines TRBV28 with TRBJ2-7, with 7 bases lining up with TRBD1. The CDR3 consists of 14 residues. Losses at the gene ends were 7 bases for V and 4 bases for J; bases not matched to a gene: 10. Germline-derived CDR1 and CDR2 are MDHEN and SYDVKM. CDR3 region: CASMWGQSLYEQYF. CDR3 in DNA: TGTGCCAGCATGTGGGGACAGAGTCTATACGAGCAGTACTTC.

This chain joins TRBV5-4 and TRBJ2-7, with D possibly being TRBD1 (6 bases). The CDR3 is 15 amino acids. Germline V CDR1 and CDR2: SGHNT, YYREEE (reference sequence). Trimming removed 4 bases at V and 3 bases at J, with 17 bases between. The CDR3 reads CASSPGQEGFYEQYF. The CDR3 DNA reads TGTGCCAGCAGCCCGGGACAAGAGGGATTCTACGAGCAGTACTTC.

The V and J genes are TRBV2 and TRBJ2-7; possible D gene TRBD2, 6 bases. The CDR3 has 14 amino acids. Germline-derived CDR1 and CDR2 are SNHLY and FYNNEI. V was shortened by 4 bases and J by 3 bases, with 13 bases between the two germline ends. The CDR3 bases are TGTGCCAGCAGTGCCGGAATCGGGGGCTACGAGCAGTACTTC. Its translation is CASSAGIGGYEQYF.

V and J are TRBV5-4 and TRBJ2-1; no firm D call. V was clipped by 0 bases and J by 4 bases, with 8 bases between them. The CDR3 has 14 residues. Per germline, CDR1 SGHNT and CDR2 YYREEE (reference sequence). The chain's CDR3 is CASSLVVGYNEQFF. In DNA form, the CDR3 reads TGTGCCAGCAGCTTGGTCGTCGGTTACAATGAGCAGTTCTTC.

V gene TRBV7-2 combines with J gene TRBJ2-3; 7 bases line up with TRBD1. The CDR3 runs to 15 residues. The germline V gene encodes CDR1 SGHTA and CDR2 FQGNSA. Trimming took 5 bases from V and 4 from J; bases not matched to a gene: 9. The CDR3 nucleotides are TGTGCCAGCAGCCTATCCGGGACAGAGGCAGATACGCAGTATTTT. Translation gives CASSLSGTEADTQYF.

The chain carries TRBV11-2 and TRBJ1-1; TRBD1 is a possible D gene (5 bases). V shed 7 bases and J shed 5 bases, with 20 bases lying between them. CDR1 is SGHAT, CDR2 FQNNGV, per germline. CDR3 length equals 15 residues. CDR3 loop: CASTGPPGLRTEAFF. The CDR3 bases are TGTGCCAGCACCGGACCTCCAGGGCTGCGAACTGAAGCTTTCTTT.

V and J are TRBV10-3 and TRBJ1-2, with 8 bases identical to TRBD1. V was clipped by 11 bases and J by 3 bases; unmatched bases: 8. The CDR3 has 13 residues. Germline V lookup: CDR1 ENHRY, CDR2 SYGVKD. CDR3 loop: CAAQGANDYGYTF. CDR3 sequence (DNA): TGTGCCGCCCAGGGGGCTAATGACTATGGCTACACCTTC.

This clone was detected only once. This chain joins TRBV19 and TRBJ2-7, with 12 bases lining up with TRBD1. With V trimmed by 3 bases and J by 6 bases, 6 bases remained unmatched. The CDR3 loop spans 15 amino acids. Germline V gives CDR1 LNHDA, CDR2 SQIVND (reference sequence). In nucleotides, the CDR3 is TGTGCCAGTAGTATGAGTAGGGACAGGGGGCGCGAGCAGTACTTC. Amino acids: CASSMSRDRGREQYF.

This chain uses TRBV2 with TRBJ2-7; TRBD1 matches at 9 bases. The CDR3 extends over 16 amino acids. Germline assignment: CDR1 SNHLY and CDR2 FYNNEI. V was pared by 5 bases and J by 0 bases, with 8 bases of the junction left unmatched. For the CDR3, the DNA is TGTGCCAGCAGTCGGGGCTGGGGACAGGGCTCCTACGAGCAGTACTTC. Translating it yields CASSRGWGQGSYEQYF.

V is TRBV4-1 and J is TRBJ1-1; perhaps TRBD1 as D (5 bases). CDR1 and CDR2 (germline): MGHRA, YSYEKL. Trimming took off 5 bases at V and 1 base at J, with 11 bases between the two ends. The CDR3 extends over 14 amino acids. In DNA form, the CDR3 reads TGCGCCAGCAGCACGACCCAGGGGAACACTGAAGCTTTCTTT. Encoded protein: CASSTTQGNTEAFF.

This clone was seen once. The chain joins TRBV19 to TRBJ1-5; maybe TRBD1 (6 bases). Germline V gene lookup returns CDR1 LNHDA and CDR2 SQIVND (reference sequence). CDR3 length equals 12 residues. V was pared by 10 bases and J by 6 bases, with 13 bases between. The CDR3 bases are TGTGCCACCGGACAGATATTTCAGCCCCAGCATTTT. Translated: CATGQIFQPQHF.

This chain links TRBV11-3 with TRBJ2-7; no definite D call. CDR3 length: 15 amino acids. CDR1 and CDR2 (germline): SGHNT, YENEEA. Trimming shortened V by 1 base and J by 5 bases, and 15 bases separated the two germline ends. The CDR3 region has the DNA TGTGCCAGCAGCTTAGCCCTGGCAGGTATCGACGAGCAGTACTTC. The encoded protein is CASSLALAGIDEQYF.

The chain carries TRBV6-1 and TRBJ2-2; possibly TRBD1 for D (5 bases). The CDR3 length is 14 residues. V dropped 5 bases and J dropped 5 bases, with 12 bases sitting between them. Germline CDR1 MNHNS, CDR2 SASEGT. The DNA of the CDR3 is TGTGCCAGCAGTTTAGAGCGACAGACCGGGGAGCTGTTTTTT. It yields the protein CASSLERQTGELFF.

The chain carries TRBV4-1 and TRBJ2-1; 13 bases are shared with TRBD2. CDR3 length: 17 residues. Unmatched junction bases numbered 3, after V lost 0 bases and J lost 4 bases. Germline V gene lookup returns CDR1 MGHRA and CDR2 YSYEKL. DNA for the CDR3: TGCGCCAGCAGCCAAGAAATGGGACTAGCGGGATACAATGAGCAGTTCTTC. It yields the protein CASSQEMGLAGYNEQFF.

The chain is built from TRBV5-6 and TRBJ1-2; TRBD1 matches at 7 bases. Germline V gives CDR1 SGHDT, CDR2 YYEEEE. V lost 4 bases, J lost 0 bases, and 0 bases stayed unmatched. The CDR3 is made up of 13 amino acids. CDR3 residues: CASSGTANYGYTF. DNA for the CDR3: TGTGCCAGCAGCGGGACAGCTAACTATGGCTACACCTTC.

This clone was picked up a small number of times. The rearrangement joins TRBV19 to TRBJ2-7; the D gene is possibly TRBD2 (6 bases). This CDR3 has 14 residues. Germline-derived CDR1 and CDR2 are LNHDA and SQIVND (reference sequence). V was cut by 5 bases and J by 3 bases, with 14 bases left in between. DNA for the CDR3: TGTGCCAGTAGTGACGTGCCGGGGGACTACGAGCAGTACTTC. It is translated as CASSDVPGDYEQYF.

The chain couples TRBV28 to TRBJ1-2; TRBD1 aligns across 7 bases. This CDR3 is 20 amino acids long. Germline CDR1 and CDR2: MDHEN and SYDVKM. V dropped 1 base and J dropped 1; count of bases not matched to a gene: 18. The CDR3 bases are TGTGCCAGCAGTTTATTACCCTTGGGGAAGAAGACAGGGCGTAACTATGGCTACACCTTC. This translates into CASSLLPLGKKTGRNYGYTF.

The chain is built from TRBV18 and TRBJ1-3; D not resolved. The germline V gene has CDR1 KGHSH and CDR2 LQKENI. V lost 8 bases to trimming and J lost 4 bases, with 18 bases between them. This CDR3 spans 15 amino acids. CDR3 sequence reads: CASAFQPGSGNTIYF. The CDR3 DNA sequence: TGTGCCAGCGCATTTCAACCGGGGTCAGGAAACACCATATATTTT.

This chain connects TRBV6-5 to TRBJ1-3; D possibly corresponds to TRBD1 (5 bases). V lost 6 bases and J 8 bases, leaving 20 bases between the germline ends. This CDR3 region has 15 residues. CDR1 and CDR2 (germline): MNHEY, SVGAGI. The chain's CDR3 is CASRPQVAIGDTIYF. DNA for the CDR3: TGTGCCAGCAGACCCCAGGTGGCTATAGGGGACACCATATATTTT.

This clone was detected only a few times. This sequence joins TRBV6-5 and TRBJ1-2, with a weak D call TRBD1 (5 bases). The germline CDR1 and CDR2 sequences are MNHEY and SVGAGI. The CDR3 has 15 amino acids. The ends were cut back, 2 bases at V and 6 bases at J, with 16 bases in the middle. The CDR3 spells CASSYRGTPRHGYTF. The CDR3 DNA follows: TGTGCCAGCAGTTACCGAGGGACTCCAAGACATGGCTACACCTTC.

The chain recombines TRBV6-1 with TRBJ2-7; D is possibly TRBD1 (5 bases). V shed 2 bases and J shed 2 bases, with 10 bases lying between them. This CDR3 contains 14 residues. CDR1 and CDR2 from the germline V gene are MNHNS and SASEGT. The CDR3: CASSEWEQAYEQYF. DNA of the CDR3: TGTGCCAGCAGTGAATGGGAACAGGCCTACGAGCAGTACTTC.